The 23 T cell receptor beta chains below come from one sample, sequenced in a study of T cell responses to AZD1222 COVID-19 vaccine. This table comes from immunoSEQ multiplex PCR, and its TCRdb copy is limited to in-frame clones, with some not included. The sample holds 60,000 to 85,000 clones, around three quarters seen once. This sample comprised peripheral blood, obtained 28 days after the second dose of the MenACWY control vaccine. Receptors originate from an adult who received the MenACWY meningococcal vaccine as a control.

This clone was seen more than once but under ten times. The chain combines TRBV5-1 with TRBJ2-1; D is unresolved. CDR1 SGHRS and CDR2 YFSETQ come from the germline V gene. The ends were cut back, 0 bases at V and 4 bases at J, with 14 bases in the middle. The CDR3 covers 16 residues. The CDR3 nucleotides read TGCGCCAGCAGCTTGGCCAGTGGCAGATCGTACAATGAGCAGTTCTTC. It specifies CASSLASGRSYNEQFF.

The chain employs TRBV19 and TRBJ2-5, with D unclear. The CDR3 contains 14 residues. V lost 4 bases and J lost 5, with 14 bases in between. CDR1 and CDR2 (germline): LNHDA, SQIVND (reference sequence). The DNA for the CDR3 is TGTGCCAGTAGTAATTTGGGGATGGGGGAGACCCAGTACTTC. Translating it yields CASSNLGMGETQYF.

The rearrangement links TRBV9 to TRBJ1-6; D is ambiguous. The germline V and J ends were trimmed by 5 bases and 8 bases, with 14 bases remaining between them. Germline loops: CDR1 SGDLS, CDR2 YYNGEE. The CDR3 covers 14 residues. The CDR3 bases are TGTGCCAGCAGTACCCGACTGGAGGATTCACCCCTCCACTTT. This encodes CASSTRLEDSPLHF.

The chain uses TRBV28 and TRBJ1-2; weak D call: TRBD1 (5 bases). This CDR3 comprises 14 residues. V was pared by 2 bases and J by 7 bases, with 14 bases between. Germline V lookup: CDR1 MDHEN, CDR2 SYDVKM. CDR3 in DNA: TGTGCCAGCAGTTTAGCGGCCAGGGTGGGTGGCTACACCTTC. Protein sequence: CASSLAARVGGYTF.

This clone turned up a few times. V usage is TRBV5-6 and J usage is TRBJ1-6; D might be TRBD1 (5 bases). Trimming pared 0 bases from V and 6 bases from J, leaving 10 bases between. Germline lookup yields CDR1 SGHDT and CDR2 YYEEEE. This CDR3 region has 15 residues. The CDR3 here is CASSLDRTANSPLHF. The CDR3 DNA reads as TGTGCCAGCAGCTTGGACAGGACGGCTAATTCACCCCTCCACTTT.

For the CDR3, the DNA is TGTGCCACCAGCAGAGATCCTCTCATCTTACAGGGTCCTGGAAACACCATATATTTT. It specifies CATSRDPLILQGPGNTIYF. The chain combines TRBV15 with TRBJ1-3; a possible D gene is TRBD1 (6 bases). The CDR3 has 19 amino acids. Germline V lookup: CDR1 LNHNV, CDR2 YYDKDF (reference sequence). The V and J ends lost 0 bases and 2 bases respectively, with 20 bases between them.

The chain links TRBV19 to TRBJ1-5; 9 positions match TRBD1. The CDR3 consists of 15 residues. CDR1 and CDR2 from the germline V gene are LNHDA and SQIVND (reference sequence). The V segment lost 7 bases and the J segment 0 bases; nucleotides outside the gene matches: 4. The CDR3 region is CASNTGGGSNQPQHF. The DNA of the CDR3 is TGTGCCAGTAACACAGGGGGCGGTAGCAATCAGCCCCAGCATTTT.

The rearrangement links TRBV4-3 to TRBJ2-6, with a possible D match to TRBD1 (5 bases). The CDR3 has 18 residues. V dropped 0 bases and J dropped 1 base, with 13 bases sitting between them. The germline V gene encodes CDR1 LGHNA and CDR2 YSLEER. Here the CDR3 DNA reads TGCGCCAGCAGCCAAGATTTAGGGGCAGCTTCTGGGGCCAACGTCCTGACTTTC. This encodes CASSQDLGAASGANVLTF.

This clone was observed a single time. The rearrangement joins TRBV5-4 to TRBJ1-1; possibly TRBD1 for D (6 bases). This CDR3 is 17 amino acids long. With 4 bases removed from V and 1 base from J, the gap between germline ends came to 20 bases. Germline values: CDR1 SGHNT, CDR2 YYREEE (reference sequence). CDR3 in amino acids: CASSRGLQGFENTEAFF. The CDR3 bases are TGTGCCAGCAGCCGCGGCCTACAGGGATTTGAGAACACTGAAGCTTTCTTT.

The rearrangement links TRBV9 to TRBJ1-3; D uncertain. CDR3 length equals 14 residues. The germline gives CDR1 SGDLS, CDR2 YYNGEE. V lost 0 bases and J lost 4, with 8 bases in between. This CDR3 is CASSVGAAGNTIYF. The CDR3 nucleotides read TGTGCCAGCAGCGTAGGGGCAGCCGGAAACACCATATATTTT.

The CDR3 bases are TGTGCCAGCTGGGCGCAGAGTGGCTACACCTTC. Protein: CASWAQSGYTF. The V gene is TRBV28, the J gene TRBJ1-2; D not certain. The CDR3 has 11 amino acids. The ends were cut back, 8 bases at V and 7 bases at J, with 11 bases in the middle. Germline loops: CDR1 MDHEN, CDR2 SYDVKM.

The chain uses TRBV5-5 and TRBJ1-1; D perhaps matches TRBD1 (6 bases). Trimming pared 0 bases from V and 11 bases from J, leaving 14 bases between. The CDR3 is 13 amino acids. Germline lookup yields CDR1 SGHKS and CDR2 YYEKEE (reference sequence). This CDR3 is CASSLEQGIVAFF. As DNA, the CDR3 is TGTGCCAGCAGCTTGGAACAGGGAATCGTTGCTTTCTTT.

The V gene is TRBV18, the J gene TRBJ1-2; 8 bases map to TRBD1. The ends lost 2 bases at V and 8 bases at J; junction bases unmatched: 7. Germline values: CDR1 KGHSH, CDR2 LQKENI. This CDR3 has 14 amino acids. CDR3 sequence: CASSPATGGEGYTF. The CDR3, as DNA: TGTGCCAGCTCACCAGCTACAGGGGGTGAAGGCTACACCTTC.

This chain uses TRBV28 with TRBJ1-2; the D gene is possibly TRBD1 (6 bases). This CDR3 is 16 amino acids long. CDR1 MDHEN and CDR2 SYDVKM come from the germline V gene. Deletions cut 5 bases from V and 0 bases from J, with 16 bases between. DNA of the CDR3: TGTGCCAGCAGTCGGGGGGGCCCCACTACTAACTATGGCTACACCTTC. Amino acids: CASSRGGPTTNYGYTF.

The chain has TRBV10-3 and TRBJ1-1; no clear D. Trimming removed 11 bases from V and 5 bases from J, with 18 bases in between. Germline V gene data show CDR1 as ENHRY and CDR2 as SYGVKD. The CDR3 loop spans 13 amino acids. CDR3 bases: TGTGCCGCCAGTGGGAGCGCACAGACTGAAGCTTTCTTT. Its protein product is CAASGSAQTEAFF.

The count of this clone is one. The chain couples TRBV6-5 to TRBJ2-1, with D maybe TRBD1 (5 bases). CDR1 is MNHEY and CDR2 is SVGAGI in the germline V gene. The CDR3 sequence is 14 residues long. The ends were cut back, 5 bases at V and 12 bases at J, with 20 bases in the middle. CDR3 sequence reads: CASSRLGPGVGQFF. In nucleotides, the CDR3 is TGTGCCAGCAGTCGGTTGGGGCCCGGCGTAGGGCAGTTCTTC.

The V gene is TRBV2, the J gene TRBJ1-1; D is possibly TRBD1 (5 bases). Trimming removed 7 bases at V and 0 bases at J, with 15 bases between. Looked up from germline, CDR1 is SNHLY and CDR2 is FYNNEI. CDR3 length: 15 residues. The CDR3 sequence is CASKSLTGLNTEAFF. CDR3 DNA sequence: TGTGCCAGCAAAAGTCTAACAGGCCTGAACACTGAAGCTTTCTTT.

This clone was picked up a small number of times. Written as DNA, the CDR3 is TGTGCCAGCAGCCAGGGGCCCAACCTTCTGAACACTGAAGCTTTCTTT. It translates to CASSQGPNLLNTEAFF. The rearrangement links TRBV5-5 to TRBJ1-1, with a tentative D call TRBD1 (6 bases). V gave up 4 bases and J gave up 0 bases, with 16 bases separating them. Germline lookup yields CDR1 SGHKS and CDR2 YYEKEE (reference sequence). The CDR3 is 16 amino acids. The full variable domain, in which reference TRBV5-5 and TRBJ1-1 provide the parts outside the CDR3, is DAGVTQSPTHLIKTRGQQVTLRCSPISGHKSVSWYQQVLGQGPQFIFQYYEKEERGRGNFPDRFSARQFPNYSSELNVNALLLGDSALYLCASSQGPNLLNTEAFFGQGTRLTVV.

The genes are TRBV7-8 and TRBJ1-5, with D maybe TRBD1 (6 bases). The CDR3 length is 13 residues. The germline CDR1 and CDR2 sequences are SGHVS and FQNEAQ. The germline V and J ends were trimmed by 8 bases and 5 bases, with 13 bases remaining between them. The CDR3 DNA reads TGTGCCAGCTCAAAGGGGGGGTATCAGCCCCAGCATTTT. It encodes CASSKGGYQPQHF.

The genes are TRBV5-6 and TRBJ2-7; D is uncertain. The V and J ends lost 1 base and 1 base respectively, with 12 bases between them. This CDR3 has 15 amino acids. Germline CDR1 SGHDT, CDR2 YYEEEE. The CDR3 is CASSLNPGSSYEQYF. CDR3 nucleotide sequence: TGTGCCAGCAGCTTGAATCCAGGCTCATCCTACGAGCAGTACTTC.

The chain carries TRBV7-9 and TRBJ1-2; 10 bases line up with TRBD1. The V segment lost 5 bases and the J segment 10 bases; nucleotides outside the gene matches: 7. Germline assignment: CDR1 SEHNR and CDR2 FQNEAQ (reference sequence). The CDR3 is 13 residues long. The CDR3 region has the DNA TGTGCCAGCAGCCCCCCAGGGACAGGGGCCTACACCTTC. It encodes CASSPPGTGAYTF.

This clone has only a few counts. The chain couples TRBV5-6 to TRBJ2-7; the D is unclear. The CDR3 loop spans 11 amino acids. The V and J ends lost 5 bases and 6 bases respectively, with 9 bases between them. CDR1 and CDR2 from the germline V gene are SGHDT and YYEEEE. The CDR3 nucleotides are TGTGCCAGCAGTTCACGTCGCGAGCAGTACTTC. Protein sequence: CASSSRREQYF.

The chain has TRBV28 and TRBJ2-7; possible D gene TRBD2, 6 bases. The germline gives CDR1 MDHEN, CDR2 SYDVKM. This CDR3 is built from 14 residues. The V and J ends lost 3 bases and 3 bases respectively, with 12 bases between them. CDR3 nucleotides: TGTGCCAGCAGTTTGGGGGGTGCTTACTACGAGCAGTACTTC. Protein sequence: CASSLGGAYYEQYF.